The 25 T cell receptor beta chains below come from one sample, sequenced in a study of T cells in Graves' hyperthyroidism and ophthalmopathy. Regions amplified from RNA transcripts were the TCR beta CDR3 regions. A set of HTBI primers served as the primers for a first-round RT-PCR of the TCR CDR3. Each CDR3 protein is one row after TCRdb ran MiXCR on the multiplex PCR reads. The repertoire consists of some 510,000 distinct CDR3 sequences, with around 21% occurring once and the leading ten covering around 27%. Sequencing was performed on blood. The source of these receptors is a man younger than 30 with Graves' hyperthyroidism.

This clonotype appeared a few times. The chain employs TRBV19 and TRBJ1-1, with D perhaps matching TRBD1 (6 bases). Trimming cost V 5 bases and J 4 bases, with 14 bases left between them. The CDR3 totals 14 residues. Per germline, CDR1 LNHDA and CDR2 SQIVND (reference sequence). Written as DNA, the CDR3 is TGTGCCAGTAGTCGAAACCCAGGGGCCACTGAAGCTTTCTTT. Amino acids: CASSRNPGATEAFF.

This clonotype was detected many times. J is TRBJ2-5 and V is TRBV6-1; 7 nucleotides agree with TRBD1. The CDR3 runs to 15 residues. V was clipped by 4 bases and J by 1 base; unmatched bases: 6. CDR1 is MNHNS, CDR2 SASEGT, per germline. The CDR3 sequence: CASSGQGKGQETQYF. CDR3 in DNA: TGTGCCAGCAGTGGACAGGGAAAGGGCCAAGAGACCCAGTACTTC.

This chain uses TRBV12-3 or TRBV12-4 with TRBJ2-7; 15 nucleotides line up with TRBD2. This CDR3 has 15 amino acids. V was clipped by 6 bases and J by 4 bases; unmatched bases: 4. The CDR3 here is CASSRGTSGRYEQYF. CDR3 DNA: TGTGCCAGCAGCCGCGGGACTAGCGGGAGGTACGAGCAGTACTTC.

This clonotype came up many times. V usage is TRBV12-3 or TRBV12-4 and J usage is TRBJ2-5, with 13 bases aligning to TRBD2. The CDR3 sequence is 16 residues long. Trimming cost V 8 bases and J 1 base; bases outside gene matches: 7. The CDR3 DNA is TGTGCCAGCGGCCCAACTAGCGGGGGGGGCCAAGAGACCCAGTACTTC. It encodes CASGPTSGGGQETQYF.

This clonotype was counted between two and nine times. This chain connects TRBV19 to TRBJ2-5; a possible D gene is TRBD2 (6 bases). The germline V gene encodes CDR1 LNHDA and CDR2 SQIVND (reference sequence). This CDR3 comprises 15 residues. V was clipped by 3 bases and J by 4 bases, with 15 bases between them. The DNA of the CDR3 is TGTGCCAGTAGTATGGGGCCCACGCGGGGAGAGACCCAGTACTTC. As protein: CASSMGPTRGETQYF.

Concerning this clonotype itself: No conserved phenylalanine or tryptophan ends this CDR3, so it is likely a read error. The chain uses TRBV6-5 and TRBJ1-2; D may be TRBD1 (5 bases). CDR1 is MNHEY, CDR2 SVGAGI, per germline. Trimming took off 4 bases at V and 5 bases at J, with 14 bases between the two ends. The CDR3 spans 14 residues. CDR3 nucleotide sequence: TGTGCCAGCAGTTTAGGCAGGGCGACGTATGGCTACACCGTC. Encoded protein: CASSLGRATYGYTV.

The genes are TRBV20-1 and TRBJ2-4; TRBD1 agrees at 7 bases. From germline, CDR1 is DFQATT and CDR2 SNEGSKA (reference sequence). V gave up 7 bases and J gave up 5 bases; unmatched junction bases: 2. The CDR3 totals 11 residues. The CDR3 loop reads CSVGQENIQYF. The CDR3 region has the DNA TGCAGTGTAGGACAGGAAAACATTCAGTACTTC.

This clonotype was detected many times. The V gene is TRBV12-3 or TRBV12-4, the J gene TRBJ2-5, with 9 bases that match TRBD2. CDR3 size: 14 residues. V shed 6 bases and J 5 bases; nucleotides not matched to a gene: 7. CDR3 nucleotide sequence: TGTGCCAGCAGCTTCGCGGGGGGGCTTGAGACCCAGTACTTC. This codes for CASSFAGGLETQYF.

V is TRBV15 and J is TRBJ1-2; tentatively, D is TRBD1 (6 bases). The CDR3 has 13 amino acids. The germline gives CDR1 LNHNV, CDR2 YYDKDF (reference sequence). The V end was cut by 3 bases, the J end by 3 bases, with 8 bases between. CDR3 amino acids: CATSRGGDYGYTF. The CDR3 coding sequence is TGTGCCACCAGCAGGGGGGGCGACTATGGCTACACCTTC.

V usage is TRBV5-1 and J usage is TRBJ1-6, with a tentative D call TRBD1 (6 bases). The V gene lost 4 bases and the J gene lost 9 bases, with 14 bases spanning the gap. Germline V CDR1 and CDR2: SGHRS, YFSETQ. The CDR3 consists of 14 residues. The CDR3 DNA reads TGCGCCAGCAGCCAACAGGGAACCGGTTCACCCCTCCACTTT. Translated: CASSQQGTGSPLHF.

This clonotype occurred many times. This chain links TRBV6-1 with TRBJ1-2; the match to TRBD1 covers 8 bases. Trimming took 6 bases from V and 6 from J; bases not matched to a gene: 6. Looked up from germline, CDR1 is MNHNS and CDR2 is SASEGT. This CDR3 region has 13 residues. The CDR3 DNA sequence: TGTGCCAGCAGCGACAGGGGTGGAGATGGCTACACCTTC. This encodes CASSDRGGDGYTF.

Many counts were recorded for this clonotype. The chain combines TRBV19 with TRBJ2-2; TRBD1 aligns across 7 bases. With V trimmed by 3 bases and J by 1 base, 5 bases remained unmatched. The germline V gene encodes CDR1 LNHDA and CDR2 SQIVND (reference sequence). The CDR3 is 16 residues long. This chain's CDR3 is CASSMWTGLNTGELFF. The DNA of the CDR3 is TGTGCCAGTAGTATGTGGACAGGCTTGAACACCGGGGAGCTGTTTTTT.

The rearrangement joins TRBV6-1 to TRBJ1-5; D is unclear. CDR1 is MNHNS and CDR2 is SASEGT in the germline V gene. CDR3 length equals 13 residues. V was trimmed by 3 bases and J by 3 bases, leaving 6 bases between them. The CDR3 coding sequence is TGTGCCAGCAGTGAGGGATACAATCAGCCCCAGCATTTT. This gives the protein CASSEGYNQPQHF.

In its sample, this clonotype was seen many times. The genes are TRBV20-1 and TRBJ1-2; a possible D gene is TRBD1 (5 bases). Per the germline V gene, CDR1 is DFQATT and CDR2 is SNEGSKA (reference sequence). The CDR3 covers 14 residues. V lost 1 base and J lost 1, with 10 bases in between. Here the CDR3 DNA reads TGCAGTGCTAGAGGGGAGACAGATAACTATGGCTACACCTTC. It specifies CSARGETDNYGYTF.

This clonotype has a count of ten or more. The chain combines TRBV28 with TRBJ1-5; tentatively, D is TRBD1 (5 bases). Per germline, CDR1 MDHEN and CDR2 SYDVKM. Trimming removed 6 bases from V and 4 bases from J, with 16 bases in between. The CDR3 totals 15 residues. The CDR3 is CASRTDMGWNQPQHF. As DNA, the CDR3 is TGTGCCAGCAGAACGGACATGGGCTGGAATCAGCCCCAGCATTTT. The full variable domain, in which reference TRBV28 and TRBJ1-5 provide the parts outside the CDR3, is DVKVTQSSRYLVKRTGEKVFLECVQDMDHENMFWYRQDPGLGLRLIYFSYDVKMKEKGDIPEGYSVSREKKERFSLILESASTNQTSMYLCASRTDMGWNQPQHFGDGTRLSIL.

This chain joins TRBV4-1 and TRBJ1-1; the D is unclear. Deletions cut 4 bases from V and 6 bases from J, with 18 bases between. This CDR3 is 15 amino acids long. The germline V gene encodes CDR1 MGHRA and CDR2 YSYEKL. The CDR3 region is CASSPHPSRHSEAFF. The CDR3 bases are TGCGCCAGCAGCCCACACCCGAGCCGCCACTCTGAAGCTTTCTTT.

A few counts support this clonotype. Given a much more abundant clone one base away, this may be a read error. This chain joins TRBV5-1 and TRBJ2-2; 7 positions match TRBD1. Germline-derived CDR1 and CDR2 are SGHRS and YFSETQ. This CDR3 spans 17 amino acids. The CDR3 coding sequence is TGCGCCAGCAGTTGGACAGGACTTACTTCGAACACCGGGGAGCTGTGTTTT. Protein sequence: CASSWTGLTSNTGELCF. The entire variable domain, with the rest obtained from reference TRBV5-1 and TRBJ2-2, is as follows: KAGVTQTPRYLIKTRGQQVTLSCSPISGHRSVSWYQQTPGQGLQFLFEYFSETQRNKGNFPGRFSGRQFSNSRSEMNVSTLELGDSALYLCASSWTGLTSNTGELCFGEGSRLTVL.

Concerning this clonotype: The germline gene is not matched at one end of the junction; a read error may be the cause. The chain links TRBV28 to TRBJ1-1; no definite D call. The CDR3 consists of 15 residues. Germline CDR1 is MDHEN and CDR2 is SYDVKM. CDR3 sequence reads: CASSLSWAPNTDAFF. For the CDR3, the DNA is TGTGCCAGCAGTTTATCGTGGGCTCCAAACACTGATGCTTTCTTT.

This clonotype was counted at least ten times. This rearrangement joins TRBV2 to TRBJ2-2, with 7 bases matching TRBD1. The V gene's germline CDR1 is SNHLY and CDR2 FYNNEI. J gave up 6 bases and V 4 bases, and 8 bases lay outside the gene matches. This CDR3 is 15 amino acids long. CDR3 nucleotides: TGTGCCAGCAGTGCAGCGGACAGGCACCCCGGGGAGCTGTTTTTT. Amino acid sequence: CASSAADRHPGELFF. Supplemented by reference TRBV2 and TRBJ2-2, the full variable domain reads EPEVTQTPSHQVTQMGQEVILRCVPISNHLYFYWYRQILGQKVEFLVSFYNNEISEKSEIFDDQFSVERPDGSNFTLKIRSTKLEDSAMYFCASSAADRHPGELFFGEGSRLTVL.

Ten or more counts support this clonotype. The chain employs TRBV28 and TRBJ1-6; D may be TRBD1 (5 bases). V lost 6 bases, J lost 8 bases, and 14 bases lay in between. The CDR3 covers 14 residues. CDR1 is MDHEN and CDR2 is SYDVKM in the germline V gene. CDR3: CASRGPGQDSPLHF. The DNA of the CDR3 is TGTGCCAGCAGGGGCCCAGGGCAAGATTCACCCCTCCACTTT.

The sample holds many counts of this clonotype. This chain links TRBV6-2 or TRBV6-3 with TRBJ2-5; 8 bases line up with TRBD2. J gave up 5 bases and V 1 base, and 9 bases lay outside the gene matches. The CDR3 has 16 residues. Germline CDR1 and CDR2: MNHEY and SVGEGT. Here the CDR3 reads CASSYFEGGGQETQYF. The CDR3 DNA reads as TGTGCCAGCAGTTACTTCGAAGGCGGGGGGCAGGAGACCCAGTACTTC.

The sample holds many counts of this clonotype. The V and J genes are TRBV25-1 and TRBJ1-5; TRBD1 aligns across 9 bases. CDR1 and CDR2 (germline): MGHDK, SYGVNS. V was pared by 10 bases and J by 5 bases, with 9 bases of the junction left unmatched. There are 14 residues in the CDR3. The CDR3 reads CATVDRGFYQPQHF. The CDR3 nucleotides are TGTGCCACCGTGGACAGGGGATTTTATCAGCCCCAGCATTTT.

The table lists this clonotype with many counts. This chain connects TRBV12-3 or TRBV12-4 to TRBJ2-5, with TRBD1 identical over 7 bases. CDR3 size: 14 residues. V shed 6 bases and J 2 bases; nucleotides not matched to a gene: 6. CDR3: CASRPGQYQETQYF. CDR3 in DNA: TGTGCCAGCAGGCCGGGACAGTATCAAGAGACCCAGTACTTC.

The rearrangement joins TRBV30 to TRBJ2-5; D may correspond to TRBD1 or TRBD2 (5 bases each). The V gene's germline CDR1 is GTSNPN and CDR2 SVGIG (reference sequence). The CDR3 sequence is 16 residues long. V dropped 0 bases and J dropped 5 bases, with 19 bases sitting between them. CDR3 sequence: CAWSVLGGTGAETQYF. In DNA form, the CDR3 reads TGTGCCTGGAGTGTACTCGGCGGAACCGGGGCGGAGACCCAGTACTTC.

The chain recombines TRBV6-1 with TRBJ1-2, with TRBD1 matching 7 bases. The CDR3 has 12 residues. Germline V gene data show CDR1 as MNHNS and CDR2 as SASEGT. Trimming removed 4 bases from V and 7 bases from J; junction bases left unmatched: 3. CDR3 residues: CASSGQGAGYTF. The CDR3 DNA sequence: TGTGCCAGCAGTGGACAGGGCGCTGGCTACACCTTC.